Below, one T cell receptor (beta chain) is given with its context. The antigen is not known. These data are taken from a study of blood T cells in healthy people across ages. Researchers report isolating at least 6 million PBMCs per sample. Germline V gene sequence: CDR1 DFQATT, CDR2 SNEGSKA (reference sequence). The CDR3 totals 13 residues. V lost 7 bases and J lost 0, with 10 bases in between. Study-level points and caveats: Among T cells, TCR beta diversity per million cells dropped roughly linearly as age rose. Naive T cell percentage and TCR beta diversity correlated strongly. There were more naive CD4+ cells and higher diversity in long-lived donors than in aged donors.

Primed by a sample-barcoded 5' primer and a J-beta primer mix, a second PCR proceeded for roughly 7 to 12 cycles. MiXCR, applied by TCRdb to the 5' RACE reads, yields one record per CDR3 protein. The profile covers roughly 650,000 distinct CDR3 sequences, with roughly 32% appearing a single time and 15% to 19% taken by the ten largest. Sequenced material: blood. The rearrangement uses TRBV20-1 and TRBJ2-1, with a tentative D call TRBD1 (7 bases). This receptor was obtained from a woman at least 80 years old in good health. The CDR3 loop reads CSVQGGSYNEQFF. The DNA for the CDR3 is TGCAGTGTGCAGGGGGGCTCCTACAATGAGCAGTTCTTC.